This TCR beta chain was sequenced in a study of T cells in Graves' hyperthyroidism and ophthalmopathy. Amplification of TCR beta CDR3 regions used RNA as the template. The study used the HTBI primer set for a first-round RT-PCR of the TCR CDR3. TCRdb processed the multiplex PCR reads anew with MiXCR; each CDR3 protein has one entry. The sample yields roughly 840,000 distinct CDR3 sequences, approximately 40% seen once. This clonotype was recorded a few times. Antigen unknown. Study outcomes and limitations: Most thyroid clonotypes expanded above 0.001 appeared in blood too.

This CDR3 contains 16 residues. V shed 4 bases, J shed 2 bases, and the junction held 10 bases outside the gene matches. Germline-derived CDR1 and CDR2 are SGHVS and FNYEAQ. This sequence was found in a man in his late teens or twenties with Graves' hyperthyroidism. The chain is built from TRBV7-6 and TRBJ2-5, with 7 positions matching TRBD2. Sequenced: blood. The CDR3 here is CASSWGSGGGQETQYF. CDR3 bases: TGTGCCAGCAGCTGGGGTTCGGGCGGGGGACAAGAGACCCAGTACTTC. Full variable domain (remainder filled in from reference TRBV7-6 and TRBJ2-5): GAGVSQSPRYKVTKRGQDVALRCDPISGHVSLYWYRQALGQGPEFLTYFNYEAQQDKSGLPNDRFSAERPEGSISTLTIQRTEQRDSAMYRCASSWGSGGGQETQYFGPGTRLLVL.